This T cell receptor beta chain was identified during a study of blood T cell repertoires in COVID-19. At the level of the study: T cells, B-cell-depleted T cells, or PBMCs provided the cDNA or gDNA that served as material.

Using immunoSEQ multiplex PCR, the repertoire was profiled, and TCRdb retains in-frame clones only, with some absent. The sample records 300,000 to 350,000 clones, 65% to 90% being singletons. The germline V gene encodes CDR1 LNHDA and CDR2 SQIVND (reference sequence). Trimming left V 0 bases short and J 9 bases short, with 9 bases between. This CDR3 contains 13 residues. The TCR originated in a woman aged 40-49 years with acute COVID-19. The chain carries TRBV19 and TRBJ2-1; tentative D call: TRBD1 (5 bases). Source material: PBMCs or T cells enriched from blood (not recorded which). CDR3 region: CASSIDWGLEQFF. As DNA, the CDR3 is TGTGCCAGTAGTATAGATTGGGGCCTTGAGCAGTTCTTC.